A single T cell receptor (beta chain) is shown here with its context. Its target antigen remains unknown. Base quality data are lacking; no much larger clone is found one base away. Adults with ileal or ileocolonic Crohn's disease and an indication for ileocolonic resection were eligible for inclusion. Whole ileal mucosal biopsies were kept frozen at -80 degrees C prior to DNA extraction. Genomic DNA was isolated from frozen whole biopsies using a TRizol-based method, and the DNA was quantified with a NanoDrop 2000 spectrophotometer. This specimen comes from a study of T cell repertoires in ileal Crohn's disease (dated by TCRdb to between 2019 and 2020). About the full investigation: The median duration of disease was about 7.3 years, and at the time of surgery roughly a third of patients were active smokers. Surgery was performed for a complication in all patients, with stricturing disease in approximately 60% and penetrating disease in approximately 40%. Postoperative therapy was given to about half of the patients, with thiopurines administered to under 13 patients and anti-TNF agents administered to 15 to 20 patients. The TCR repertoire was analysed in about 50 patients with Crohn's disease drawn from a prospective multicentre cohort. The study was conducted in parallel with a multicentre cohort built to find predictors of early endoscopic recurrence after ileocolonic resection. A Rutgeerts score higher than i0 was the definition used for endoscopic postoperative recurrence. A total of around 150 mucosal samples from about 57 patients were sequenced, collected from several sites on the surgical specimen as well as at postoperative endoscopy. The full study reports these points: Only a subgroup of patients, of unstated size, had mucosal CD4 and CD8 T cells sorted and sequenced. Endoscopic recurrence was found to be associated with higher high-frequency clone percentages at surgery, and recurrence was observed in all patients with clonality above 26.8% (18/57). Compared with CD4 T cells, sorted CD8 T cells contained more high-frequency clones, which suggests that the mucosal expansions were mostly CD8. A significantly higher proportion of clonal expansions was observed in active smokers at surgery than in non-smokers (approximately 28% vs 17%, p=0.02).

Roughly 500 nanograms of biopsy DNA per sample were submitted for commercial TCRB immunosequencing. Adaptive Biotechnology amplified CDR3 regions from genomic DNA with a two-step multiplex PCR that controlled for amplification bias. Primers for every V and J gene segment were used in the first PCR, and barcodes and Illumina adapters were added in the second PCR. CDR3 libraries were sequenced using an Illumina instrument. The paper's data handling went like this. The analysis drew on both the pipelines supplied by the vendor and custom analysis of the raw data in R/Bioconductor running R version 3.3.0. Clonality, which ranges from 0 to 1, was calculated as the inverse of the normalised Shannon entropy across all productive clones. High-frequency clones were defined as the share of the repertoire taken up by the top 100 clones, keeping only clones that passed a 95% confidence test. Overlap between samples was measured with the Morisita-Horn index, while repertoire diversity was measured with the Simpson index. The clones in this table, taken by TCRdb from immuneACCESS, are in-frame only. Not every clone is retained; where verified, under half of the shortfall comes from an unresolved V gene, and the cause of the rest is unknown. The DNA gave D and trimming, while V, J and clone size come from that table. The sample table lists about 16,000 clones, about 75% of them with a count of one. In total, the top ten clones hold roughly 5% of the sample.

The junction carries 16 bases between V and J, which are trimmed by 0 bases and 0 bases respectively. Its CDR3 holds 18 amino acids, cysteine through phenylalanine. Only the CDR3 portion is preserved as DNA: 54 bases, with reading frame beginning at the first base. CDR1 SGHRS and CDR2 YFSETQ were looked up in the germline V gene. The clonotype originates from an adult with Crohn's disease. In this chain, TRBV5-1 is recombined with TRBJ2-4; perhaps TRBD1 is the D gene, with 6 bases matching. Sequencing used ileal tissue. The encoded CDR3 is CASSLVGGPDLAKNIQYF. Read as DNA, the sequence is TGCGCCAGCAGCTTGGTTGGGGGCCCGGACCTAGCCAAAAACATTCAGTACTTC.